The sequence of this T cell receptor (beta chain) was determined in a study of T cells after yellow fever vaccination. The CDR3 is 14 amino acids. The junction had 9 bases not matched to a gene; V was cut back by 6 bases and J by 7 bases. In germline, CDR1 is MNHEY, CDR2 SMNVEV (reference sequence). TCRdb re-called the 5' RACE reads through MiXCR, storing one row per CDR3 protein. The table shows hundreds of thousands of distinct CDR3 sequences, with about 8.7% occurring only once. This clonotype showed up just a few times. This clonotype was sampled from a man younger than 30 who received the YFV17D yellow fever vaccine. This chain uses TRBV27 with TRBJ1-1, with 9 bases identical to TRBD1. Sequencing was performed on PBMCs, taken on the day of the first yellow fever vaccination. CDR3 nucleotides: TGTGCCAGCAGCCCGATTGGACAGGGGCTTGAAGCTTTCTTT. It translates to CASSPIGQGLEAFF.